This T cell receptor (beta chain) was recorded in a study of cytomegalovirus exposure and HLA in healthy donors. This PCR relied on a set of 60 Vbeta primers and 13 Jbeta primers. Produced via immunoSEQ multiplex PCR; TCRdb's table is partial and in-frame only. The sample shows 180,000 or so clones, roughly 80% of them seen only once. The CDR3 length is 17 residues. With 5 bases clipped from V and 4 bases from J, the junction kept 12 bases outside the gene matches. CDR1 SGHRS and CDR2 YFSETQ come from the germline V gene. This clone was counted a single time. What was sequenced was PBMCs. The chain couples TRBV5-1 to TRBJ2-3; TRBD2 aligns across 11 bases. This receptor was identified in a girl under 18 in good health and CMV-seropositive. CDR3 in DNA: TGCGCCAGCAGTCCCGGAGTACTAGCGGGAGTCGCAGATACGCAGTATTTT. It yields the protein CASSPGVLAGVADTQYF.